This T cell receptor (beta chain) is from a study of blood T cell repertoires in COVID-19. Across the study: Nucleic acid was either cDNA or gDNA, and it came from T cells, B-cell-depleted T cells, or PBMCs.

Clones were read by immunoSEQ multiplex PCR, and TCRdb kept only the in-frame ones, dropping some. The table includes roughly 700,000 clones, about nine tenths detected once. The CDR3 contains 13 residues. CDR1 is SEHNR and CDR2 is FQNEAQ in the germline V gene (reference sequence). The V and J ends lost 5 bases and 8 bases, in that order; junction bases with no gene match: 7. This receptor was identified in a woman between 18 and 30 years old with acute or convalescent COVID-19. Sequencing input: peripheral blood. This rearrangement joins TRBV7-9 to TRBJ1-2; 8 bases align to TRBD1. Here the CDR3 DNA reads TGTGCCAGCAGCCCCGGACAGGGCGGAGGCTACACCTTC. It encodes CASSPGQGGGYTF.